The 6 T cell receptor beta chains given below trace back to one sample, sequenced in a study of blood T cell repertoires in COVID-19. Using immunoSEQ multiplex PCR, the repertoire was profiled, and TCRdb retains in-frame clones only, with some absent. Of approximately 200,000 clones listed, around 95% are singletons. Sequenced input: peripheral blood. All receptors come from a man aged 25 to 40 with COVID-19, enrolled during active disease.

This chain connects TRBV11-2 to TRBJ1-2, with unresolved D. Trimming removed 1 base from V and 4 bases from J, with 7 bases in between. This CDR3 has 13 residues. Per germline, CDR1 SGHAT and CDR2 FQNNGV. CDR3: CASSLGISYGYTF. The CDR3 nucleotides are TGTGCCAGCAGCTTAGGAATTAGCTATGGCTACACCTTC.

V gene TRBV10-3 combines with J gene TRBJ1-5; 7 nucleotides match TRBD1. The CDR3 covers 15 residues. The germline CDR1 and CDR2 sequences are ENHRY and SYGVKD. The V segment lost 3 bases and the J segment 5 bases; nucleotides outside the gene matches: 7. The CDR3 protein is CAISENTGEYQPQHF. The CDR3 DNA is TGTGCCATCAGTGAAAACACAGGGGAGTATCAGCCCCAGCATTTT.

This chain connects TRBV6-4 to TRBJ2-3; D ambiguous. Germline V gene data show CDR1 as MRHNA and CDR2 as SNTAGT. The V end was cut by 4 bases, the J end by 8 bases, with 13 bases between. CDR3 size: 13 residues. CDR3 in amino acids: CASSASAPGTQYF. The CDR3 DNA reads TGTGCCAGCAGTGCTTCCGCGCCGGGTACGCAGTATTTT.

The chain carries TRBV6-6 and TRBJ2-1; 8 bases map to TRBD2. CDR3 size: 15 residues. After removal of 6 bases from V and 3 bases from J, the junction contained 7 bases not matched to a gene. Germline V gives CDR1 MNHNY, CDR2 SVGAGI (reference sequence). The CDR3 protein is CASRYLAGRYNEQFF. The CDR3 DNA follows: TGTGCCAGCAGATATCTAGCGGGCCGCTACAATGAGCAGTTCTTC.

This clone was seen more than once but under ten times. The genes are TRBV11-2 and TRBJ1-4; D is ambiguous. Per the germline V gene, CDR1 is SGHAT and CDR2 is FQNNGV. Trimming stripped 5 bases from V and 2 bases from J, with 12 bases between. This CDR3 comprises 15 residues. This CDR3 is CASSPEPVTNEKLFF. The DNA for the CDR3 is TGTGCCAGCAGCCCAGAACCAGTGACTAATGAAAAACTGTTTTTT.

The chain is built from TRBV18 and TRBJ1-5, with D maybe TRBD1 (5 bases). The V gene lost 0 bases and the J gene lost 4 bases, with 7 bases spanning the gap. The CDR3 loop spans 14 amino acids. Germline CDR1 and CDR2: KGHSH and LQKENI. Written as DNA, the CDR3 is TGTGCCAGCTCACCACCCTCAGGGAATCAGCCCCAGCATTTT. This gives the protein CASSPPSGNQPQHF.